This T cell receptor (beta chain) was profiled in a study of OX40 agonist ivuxolimab in advanced cancers. Background on the study: Patients were infused with ivuxolimab every 2 weeks at 0.01 to 10 mg/kg. Every patient in dose escalation had hepatocellular carcinoma, melanoma, renal cell or head and neck cancer.

The CDR3 spans 13 residues. V shed 8 bases and J 6 bases; nucleotides not matched to a gene: 5. Germline V CDR1 and CDR2: MNHEY, SMNVEV (reference sequence). Libraries were prepared by immunoSEQ multiplex PCR; TCRdb keeps only in-frame clonotypes and omits some of them. Among roughly 42,000 clones listed, around 87% were seen once. The investigators sampled blood at baseline, at cycle 4 day 1, and at cycle 7 day 1. This receptor was obtained from an adult with an advanced solid tumor such as melanoma, head and neck, liver or kidney cancer. This material consisted of CD4+ or CD8+ T cells sorted from blood, taken in a trial of the OX40 agonist ivuxolimab. The rearrangement uses TRBV27 and TRBJ2-1; 9 bases line up with TRBD1. The CDR3 bases are TGTGCCAGCCGAGACAGGGGGATCAATGAGCAGTTCTTC. Residues: CASRDRGINEQFF.